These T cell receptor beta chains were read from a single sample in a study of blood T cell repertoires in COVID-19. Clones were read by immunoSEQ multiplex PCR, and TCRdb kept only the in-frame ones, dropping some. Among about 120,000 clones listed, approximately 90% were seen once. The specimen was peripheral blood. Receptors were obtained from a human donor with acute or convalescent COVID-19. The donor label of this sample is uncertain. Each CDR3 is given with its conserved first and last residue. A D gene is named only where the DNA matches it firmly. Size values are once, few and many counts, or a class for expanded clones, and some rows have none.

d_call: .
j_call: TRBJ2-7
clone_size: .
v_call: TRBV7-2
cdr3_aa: CASSRGRDYEQYF
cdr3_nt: TGTGCCAGCAGCCGCGGACGGGACTACGAGCAGTACTTC

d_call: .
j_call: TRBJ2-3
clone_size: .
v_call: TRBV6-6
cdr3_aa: CASSYRVRDTQYF
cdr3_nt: TGTGCCAGCAGTTACCGGGTTAGGGATACGCAGTATTTT

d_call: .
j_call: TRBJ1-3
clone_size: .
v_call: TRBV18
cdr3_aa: CASSPASSGNTIYF
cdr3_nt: TGTGCCAGCTCACCAGCTAGCTCTGGAAACACCATATATTTT

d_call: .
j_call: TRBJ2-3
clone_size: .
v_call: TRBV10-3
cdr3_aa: CAISGSAGARTDTQYF
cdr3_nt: TGTGCCATCAGTGGGTCCGCAGGGGCTAGGACAGATACGCAGTATTTT

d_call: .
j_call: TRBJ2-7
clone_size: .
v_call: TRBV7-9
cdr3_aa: CASGGGSSYEQYF
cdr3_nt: TGTGCCAGCGGAGGCGGGTCCTCCTACGAGCAGTACTTC

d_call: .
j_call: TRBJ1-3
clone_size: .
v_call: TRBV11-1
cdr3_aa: CASSFGGEDTIYF
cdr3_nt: TGTGCCAGCAGCTTTGGAGGGGAAGACACCATATATTTT

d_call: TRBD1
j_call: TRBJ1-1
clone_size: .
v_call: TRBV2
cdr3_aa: CASSLAGGEAFF
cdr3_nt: TGTGCCAGCAGTTTGGCAGGGGGCGAAGCTTTCTTT

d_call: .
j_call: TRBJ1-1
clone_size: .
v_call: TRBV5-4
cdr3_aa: CASRSSGNTEAFF
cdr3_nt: TGTGCCAGCCGTAGTTCGGGGAACACTGAAGCTTTCTTT

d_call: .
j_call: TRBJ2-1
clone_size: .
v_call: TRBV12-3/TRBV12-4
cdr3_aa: CASSLLRDNEQFF
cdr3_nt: TGTGCCAGCAGTTTACTCAGGGACAATGAGCAGTTCTTC

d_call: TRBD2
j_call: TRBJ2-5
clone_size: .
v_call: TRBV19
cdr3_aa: CASSGLAGETQYF
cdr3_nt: TGTGCCAGTAGTGGACTAGCGGGAGAGACCCAGTACTTC

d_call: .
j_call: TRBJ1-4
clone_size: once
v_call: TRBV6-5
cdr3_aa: CASRDFRGEKLFF
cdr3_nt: TGTGCCAGCAGGGACTTCAGGGGTGAAAAACTGTTTTTT

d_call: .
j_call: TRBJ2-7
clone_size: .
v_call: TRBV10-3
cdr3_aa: CAISPGLGPYEQYF
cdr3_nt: TGTGCCATCAGTCCGGGACTGGGCCCTTACGAGCAGTACTTC

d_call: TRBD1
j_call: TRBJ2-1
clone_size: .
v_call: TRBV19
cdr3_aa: CASRDRVVSYNEQFF
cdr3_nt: TGTGCCAGTAGGGACAGGGTGGTTTCCTACAATGAGCAGTTCTTC

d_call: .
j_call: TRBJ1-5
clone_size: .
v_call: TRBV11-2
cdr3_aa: CASSLDLMDQPQHF
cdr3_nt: TGTGCCAGCAGCTTAGATCTAATGGATCAGCCCCAGCATTTT

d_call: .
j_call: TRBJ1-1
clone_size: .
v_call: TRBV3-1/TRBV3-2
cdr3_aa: CASSQEPQGLTEAFF
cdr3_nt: TGTGCCAGCAGCCAAGAACCACAGGGCTTGACTGAAGCTTTCTTT